These 26 T cell receptor beta chains came from one sample sequenced in a study of response to subunit inactivated influenza vaccine. TCRdb processed the RT-PCR reads anew with MiXCR; each CDR3 protein has one entry. The sample has about 780,000 distinct CDR3 sequences, less than 20% seen once. This specimen was PBMCs from blood, taken 5 days after vaccination. Receptors were obtained from a man in his fifties or sixties who received an inactivated influenza vaccine.

There are a few counts of this clonotype. The V gene is TRBV5-1, the J gene TRBJ1-1, with TRBD1 as a possible D gene (5 bases). The V end was cut by 4 bases, the J end by 8 bases, with 12 bases between. Per germline, CDR1 SGHRS and CDR2 YFSETQ. The CDR3 covers 12 residues. CDR3 sequence: CASSLDISEAFF. The DNA of the CDR3 is TGCGCCAGCAGCCTGGACATCTCGGAAGCTTTCTTT.

This clonotype was seen a handful of times. V gene TRBV6-1 combines with J gene TRBJ1-5; D call uncertain. Trimming cost V 6 bases and J 0 bases, with 6 bases left between them. Germline CDR1 reads MNHNS; CDR2 reads SASEGT. The CDR3 is 13 amino acids. The CDR3 spells CASRGHSNQPQHF. The CDR3 nucleotides are TGTGCCAGCAGGGGCCATAGCAATCAGCCCCAGCATTTT.

This clonotype turned up a few times. This rearrangement joins TRBV5-1 to TRBJ2-5; the match to TRBD2 covers 9 bases. Germline CDR1 is SGHRS and CDR2 is YFSETQ. Trimming removed 7 bases from V and 5 bases from J; junction bases left unmatched: 6. The CDR3 is made up of 13 amino acids. The chain's CDR3 is CASLGLAAETQYF. The CDR3 DNA follows: TGCGCCAGCCTGGGACTAGCTGCGGAGACCCAGTACTTC.

The gene calls are TRBV29-1 and TRBJ2-5; 14 nucleotides line up with TRBD2. Germline V gene data show CDR1 as SQVTM and CDR2 as ANQGSEA. This CDR3 has 14 amino acids. The trim removed 4 bases at V and 3 bases at J, leaving 1 base unmatched. CDR3 bases: TGCAGCGTTGTGACTAGCGGGAGGGAAGAGACCCAGTACTTC. This encodes CSVVTSGREETQYF.

V usage is TRBV7-8 and J usage is TRBJ1-1; maybe TRBD1 (6 bases). Germline V gene sequence: CDR1 SGHVS, CDR2 FQNEAQ. The CDR3 extends over 15 amino acids. V dropped 5 bases and J dropped 6 bases, with 19 bases sitting between them. The DNA of the CDR3 is TGTGCCAGCAGCGAACACAGGGACCTAAGAGCTGAAGCTTTCTTT. Its protein is CASSEHRDLRAEAFF.

V usage is TRBV7-9 and J usage is TRBJ1-2; D unclear. The V and J ends lost 2 bases and 7 bases respectively, with 11 bases between them. Germline values: CDR1 SEHNR, CDR2 FQNEAQ (reference sequence). CDR3 length: 13 amino acids. CDR3 in DNA: TGTGCCAGCAGCTTAAGTCCAGGTCGTGGCTACACCTTC. This encodes CASSLSPGRGYTF.

This clonotype has only a few counts. The genes are TRBV12-3 or TRBV12-4 and TRBJ2-1; TRBD2 matches at 9 bases. The CDR3 covers 15 residues. J was trimmed by 7 bases and V by 1 base; bases with no gene match: 5. The CDR3 DNA sequence: TGTGCCAGCAGTTTAGGCGGACTAGCGCAAAATGAGCAGTTCTTC. Its protein is CASSLGGLAQNEQFF.

This chain joins TRBV20-1 and TRBJ2-1; 8 bases align to TRBD2. Germline V gene sequence: CDR1 DFQATT, CDR2 SNEGSKA (reference sequence). V trimming: 2 bases; J trimming: 3 bases; junction bases outside the gene matches: 3. The CDR3 is 14 residues long. CDR3 sequence reads: CSARTSGDYNEQFF. CDR3 bases: TGCAGTGCTAGAACTAGCGGAGACTACAATGAGCAGTTCTTC.

V usage is TRBV20-1 and J usage is TRBJ2-7; 7 nucleotides agree with TRBD2. Germline CDR1 reads DFQATT; CDR2 reads SNEGSKA (reference sequence). The CDR3 totals 15 residues. J gave up 2 bases and V 5 bases, and 12 bases lay outside the gene matches. As DNA, the CDR3 is TGCAGTGCTCCAAATTTGAGGGAGGGAACCTACGAGCAGTACTTC. It is translated as CSAPNLREGTYEQYF.

This rearrangement joins TRBV7-2 to TRBJ2-1; no firm D call. Germline assignment: CDR1 SGHTA and CDR2 FQGNSA. With 5 bases removed from V and 10 bases from J, the gap between germline ends came to 9 bases. CDR3 length: 11 amino acids. DNA for the CDR3: TGTGCCAGCAGCCAGGAAGTAGAGCAGTTCTTC. It codes for CASSQEVEQFF.

This clonotype was counted a few times. V is TRBV3-1 and J is TRBJ2-2, with no clear D. CDR3 length: 16 amino acids. Per the germline V gene, CDR1 is LGHDT and CDR2 is YNNKEL (reference sequence). Trimming took off 4 bases at V and 2 bases at J, with 14 bases between the two ends. Here the CDR3 DNA reads TGTGCCAGCAGCCCCCGGACCACTACCAACACCGGGGAGCTGTTTTTT. Translation: CASSPRTTTNTGELFF.

V gene TRBV7-8 combines with J gene TRBJ1-5; no clear D. This CDR3 contains 18 residues. Germline V lookup: CDR1 SGHVS, CDR2 FQNEAQ. V lost 1 base and J 2 bases, leaving 18 bases between the germline ends. CDR3: CASSLEGALVRGNQPQHF. CDR3 nucleotide sequence: TGTGCCAGCAGCTTAGAGGGAGCCTTGGTGAGAGGCAATCAGCCCCAGCATTTT.

This clonotype appeared a few times. V is TRBV24-1 and J is TRBJ2-2; D not resolved. Trimming removed 5 bases at V and 4 bases at J, with 10 bases between. The CDR3 spans 14 residues. Germline CDR1 is KGHDR and CDR2 is SFDVKD. The CDR3 DNA reads TGTGCCACCAGTGGGCCCCGACCCACCGGGGAGCTGTTTTTT. As protein: CATSGPRPTGELFF.

This clonotype was picked up many times. V and J are TRBV12-3 or TRBV12-4 and TRBJ2-3, with D tentatively TRBD2 (6 bases). V was shortened by 6 bases and J by 7 bases, with 17 bases between the two germline ends. The CDR3 totals 14 residues. The CDR3 sequence is CASRGTGTVYTQYF. The DNA for the CDR3 is TGTGCCAGCAGAGGTACCGGGACTGTGTATACGCAGTATTTT.

The chain recombines TRBV5-1 with TRBJ2-5, with TRBD1 as a possible D gene (6 bases). Germline-derived CDR1 and CDR2 are SGHRS and YFSETQ. The CDR3 spans 16 residues. The germline V and J ends were trimmed by 4 bases and 4 bases, with 20 bases remaining between them. CDR3 protein: CASSRTKEARGETQYF. CDR3 bases: TGCGCCAGCAGCCGTACCAAAGAAGCCAGGGGAGAGACCCAGTACTTC.

The chain joins TRBV19 to TRBJ1-1, with 10 bases matching TRBD1. The CDR3 totals 16 residues. The V and J ends lost 6 bases and 7 bases, in that order; junction bases with no gene match: 14. The V gene's germline CDR1 is LNHDA and CDR2 SQIVND (reference sequence). The CDR3 nucleotides are TGTGCCAGTAGACGATCCACCGGACAGGGGGATTTTGAAGCTTTCTTT. Translation gives CASRRSTGQGDFEAFF.

The V call is TRBV20-1, the J call TRBJ2-2; 9 bases line up with TRBD2. The CDR3 has 18 residues. Losses at the gene ends were 0 bases for V and 7 bases for J; bases not matched to a gene: 15. The germline gives CDR1 DFQATT, CDR2 SNEGSKA (reference sequence). The CDR3 region has the DNA TGCAGTGCTAGAGAAAGACTAGCGGTAGAGAGAGGGAGCGGGGAGCTGTTTTTT. This codes for CSARERLAVERGSGELFF.

The gene calls are TRBV10-3 and TRBJ1-5; 11 bases agree with TRBD1. V lost 6 bases to trimming and J lost 6 bases; unmatched junction nucleotides: 4. This CDR3 comprises 14 residues. Germline CDR1 ENHRY, CDR2 SYGVKD. The CDR3 loop reads CAIRGTGGSQPQHF. Here the CDR3 DNA reads TGTGCCATCAGAGGGACAGGGGGTAGTCAGCCCCAGCATTTT.

This chain uses TRBV11-2 with TRBJ2-1; D call uncertain. Between the trimmed V and J ends, which lost 1 base and 3 bases, there was a span of 13 bases. The CDR3 is made up of 16 amino acids. Germline lookup yields CDR1 SGHAT and CDR2 FQNNGV. This chain's CDR3 is CASSLGWASSYNEQFF. CDR3 nucleotides: TGTGCCAGCAGCTTAGGGTGGGCTTCTAGCTACAATGAGCAGTTCTTC.

This clonotype occurred a few times. The chain has TRBV6-2 or TRBV6-3 and TRBJ1-1, with D unclear. The CDR3 is 13 amino acids. Germline values: CDR1 MNHEY, CDR2 SVGEGT. V was clipped by 7 bases and J by 3 bases, with 12 bases between them. CDR3 region: CASTPGDYTEAFF. The CDR3 bases are TGTGCCAGCACCCCCGGGGATTACACTGAAGCTTTCTTT.

This clonotype occurred a few times. J is TRBJ1-4 and V is TRBV5-1; D is perhaps TRBD1 (5 bases). The V and J ends lost 5 bases and 4 bases respectively, with 12 bases between them. The CDR3 runs 14 residues. Germline V gene lookup returns CDR1 SGHRS and CDR2 YFSETQ. The CDR3 DNA is TGCGCCAGCAGAGGAGGGACCAATAATGAAAAACTGTTTTTT. Translating it yields CASRGGTNNEKLFF.

The rearrangement joins TRBV12-3 or TRBV12-4 to TRBJ2-4; D is possibly TRBD2 (7 bases). This CDR3 comprises 14 residues. V was trimmed by 8 bases and J by 9 bases, leaving 20 bases between them. CDR3 bases: TGTGCCAGCGGGGGGGGAGGGGGGAGAGGCATTCAGTACTTC. Translating gives CASGGGGGRGIQYF.

J is TRBJ1-1 and V is TRBV10-3; tentative D call: TRBD1 (6 bases). Germline CDR1 ENHRY, CDR2 SYGVKD. The ends were cut back, 10 bases at V and 0 bases at J, with 12 bases in the middle. This CDR3 has 13 residues. CDR3 protein: CATQDSLNTEAFF. The CDR3 DNA reads as TGTGCCACCCAGGACAGCCTGAACACTGAAGCTTTCTTT.

The chain carries TRBV9 and TRBJ1-6, with 8 bases identical to TRBD1. The CDR3 consists of 14 residues. V shed 5 bases, J shed 10 bases, and the junction held 8 bases outside the gene matches. The germline V gene has CDR1 SGDLS and CDR2 YYNGEE. CDR3 sequence (DNA): TGTGCCAGCAGATCCGGGACAGGCTCATCACCCCTCCACTTT. Protein: CASRSGTGSSPLHF.

This clonotype was seen many times. The rearrangement links TRBV4-3 to TRBJ2-3, with 11 bases matching TRBD2. Trimming cost V 0 bases and J 3 bases; bases outside gene matches: 14. Germline CDR1 LGHNA, CDR2 YSLEER. CDR3 length: 20 amino acids. In DNA form, the CDR3 reads TGCGCCAGCAGCCAAGACGTGGTCGGACTAGCGGGTGACGGGACAGATACGCAGTATTTT. This translates into CASSQDVVGLAGDGTDTQYF.

The chain has TRBV20-1 and TRBJ2-3, with 9 bases lining up with TRBD1. V dropped 7 bases and J dropped 6; count of bases not matched to a gene: 11. The CDR3 has 14 amino acids. In germline, CDR1 is DFQATT, CDR2 SNEGSKA (reference sequence). The CDR3 spells CSERGWDRADTQYF. The CDR3 nucleotides are TGCAGTGAGAGAGGCTGGGACAGGGCCGATACGCAGTATTTT.